This is a list of T cell receptor beta chains from one sample in a study of monozygotic twins with inflammatory bowel disease. TCRdb reprocessed the 5' RACE reads, with one entry per CDR3 protein and no DNA. The sample table includes about 110,000 distinct CDR3 sequences. Sequenced material: blood. The origin of the receptors is a human donor with ulcerative colitis or Crohn's disease, or a healthy co-twin of an affected twin (not recorded which). Both conserved end residues are part of each CDR3. Fields, in order: V gene, J gene, CDR3 protein.

v_gene: TRBV28
j_gene: TRBJ2-4
CDR3aa: CASSRGALAKNIQYF

v_gene: TRBV6-1
j_gene: TRBJ1-5
CDR3aa: CASSVATGEGQPQHF

v_gene: TRBV4-1
j_gene: TRBJ1-2
CDR3aa: CASSQDSRPNYGYTF

v_gene: TRBV2
j_gene: TRBJ2-1
CDR3aa: CASSGGGNEQFF

v_gene: TRBV6-2/TRBV6-3
j_gene: TRBJ1-2
CDR3aa: CASRSAPLDRGSFYYGYTF

v_gene: TRBV7-2
j_gene: TRBJ1-5
CDR3aa: CASSGGIRGHSNQPQHF

v_gene: TRBV7-2
j_gene: TRBJ1-1
CDR3aa: CASSTQGENTEAFF

v_gene: TRBV24-1
j_gene: TRBJ1-2
CDR3aa: CATSSDNERHGYTF

v_gene: TRBV4-2
j_gene: TRBJ1-3
CDR3aa: CASSHNTGTSGNTIYF

v_gene: TRBV5-1
j_gene: TRBJ2-3
CDR3aa: CASRLLQGSTDTQYF